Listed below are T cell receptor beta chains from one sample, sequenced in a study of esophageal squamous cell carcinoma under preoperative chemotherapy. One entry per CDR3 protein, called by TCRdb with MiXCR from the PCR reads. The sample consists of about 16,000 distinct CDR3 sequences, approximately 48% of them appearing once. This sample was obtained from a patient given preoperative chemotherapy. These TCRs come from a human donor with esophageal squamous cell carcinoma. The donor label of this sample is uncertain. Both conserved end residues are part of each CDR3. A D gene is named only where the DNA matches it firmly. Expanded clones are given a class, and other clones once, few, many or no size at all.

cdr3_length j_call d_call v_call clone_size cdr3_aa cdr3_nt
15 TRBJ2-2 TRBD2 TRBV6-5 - CASSYSIGGAGELFF TGTGCCAGCAGTTACTCGATCGGGGGGGCCGGGGAGCTGTTTTTT
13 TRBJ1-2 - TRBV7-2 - CASSPQGAYGYTF TGTGCCAGCAGCCCACAGGGAGCCTATGGCTACACCTTC
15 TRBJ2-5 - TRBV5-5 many CASSSGRGFQETQYF TGTGCCAGCAGCTCGGGTAGGGGTTTCCAAGAGACCCAGTACTTC
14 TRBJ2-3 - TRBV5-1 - CASTGSSARDTQYF TGCGCCAGCACGGGGTCTAGCGCGAGAGATACGCAGTATTTC
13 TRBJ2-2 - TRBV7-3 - CASSHRNTGELFF TGTGCCAGCAGTCACAGGAACACCGGGGAGCTGTTTTTT
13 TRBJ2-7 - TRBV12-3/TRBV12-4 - CASSFQQGGEQYF TGTGCCAGCAGTTTCCAGCAGGGGGGCGAGCAGTACTTC
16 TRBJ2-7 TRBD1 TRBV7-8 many CASSLGPGQGTYEQYF TGTGCCAGCAGCTTGGGACCGGGACAGGGGACCTACGAGCAGTACTTC
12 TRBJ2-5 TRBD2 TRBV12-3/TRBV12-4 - CASEGLGETQYF TGTGCCAGCGAAGGACTAGGAGAGACCCAGTACTTC
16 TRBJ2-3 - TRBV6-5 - CASSYSAGGFTDTQYF TGTGCCAGCAGTTACTCGGCCGGGGGATTTACAGATACGCAGTATTTT
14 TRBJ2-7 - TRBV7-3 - CASSLAGGPYEQYF TGTGCCAGCAGCTTAGCAGGTGGCCCCTACGAGCAGTACTTC
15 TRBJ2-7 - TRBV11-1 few CASSLVTGRSYEQYF TGTGCCAGCAGCTTAGTTACCGGGAGATCCTACGAGCAGTACTTC
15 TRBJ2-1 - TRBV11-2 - CASSLRLGSYNEQFF TGTGCCAGCAGTTTACGGTTGGGCTCCTACAATGAGCAGTTCTTC
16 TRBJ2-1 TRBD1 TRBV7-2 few CASSPRTGKSYNEQFF TGTGCCAGTAGCCCTAGGACAGGGAAGTCCTACAATGAGCAGTTCTTC
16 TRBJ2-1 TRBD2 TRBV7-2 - CASSLRVERGYYEQFF TGTGCCAGCAGTCTACGGGTCGAGCGGGGGTACTACGAGCAGTTCTTC
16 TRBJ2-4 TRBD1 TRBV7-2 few CASSLGPGQIQDTQYF TGTGCCAGCAGCTTGGGGCCGGGACAGATTCAAGACACCCAGTACTTC
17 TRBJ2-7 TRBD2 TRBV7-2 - CASCAGTSGTNSYEQYF TGTGCCAGCTGTGCCGGGACTAGCGGGACCAACTCCTACGAGCAGTACTTC
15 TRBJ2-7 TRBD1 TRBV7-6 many CASSLDPGQGSEQYF TGTGCCAGCAGCTTAGATCCGGGACAGGGGTCCGAGCAGTACTTC
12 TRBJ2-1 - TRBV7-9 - CASRGGDSEQFF TGTGCCAGCAGGGGGGGGGACAGTGAGCAGTTCTTC
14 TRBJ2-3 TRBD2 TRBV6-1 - CASKREGRLDTQYF TGTGCCAGCAAACGGGAGGGCCGACTAGATACGCAGTATTTT
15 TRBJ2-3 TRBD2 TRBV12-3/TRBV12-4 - CASSFFAGVGNEQYF TGTGCCAGCAGTTTTTTCGCGGGAGTAGGCAATGAGCAGTATTTT
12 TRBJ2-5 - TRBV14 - CASSQTILDQYF TGTGCCAGCAGTCAGACAATCTTAGACCAGTACTTC
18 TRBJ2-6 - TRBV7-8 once CASSLEAVFRAGANVLTF TGTGCCAGCAGCTTAGAGGCGGTCTTTCGGGCTGGGGCCAACGTCCTGACTTTC
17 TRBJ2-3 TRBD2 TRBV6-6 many CASSYTFGGGYGDTQYF TGTGCCAGCAGTTACACCTTTGGGGGAGGGTACGGTGATACGCAGTATTTT
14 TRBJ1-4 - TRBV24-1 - CATSDGGSDEKLFF TGTGCCACCAGTGATGGCGGGTCAGACGAAAAACTGTTTTTT
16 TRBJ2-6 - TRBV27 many CASSFIIGTGANVLTF TGTGCCAGCAGTTTCATTATTGGAACTGGGGCCAACGTCCTGACTTTC
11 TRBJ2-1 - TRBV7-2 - CASSSRGEQFF TGTGCCAGCAGCTCCAGGGGTGAGCAGTTCTTC
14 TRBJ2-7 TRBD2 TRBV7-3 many CASSSSGSSSEQYF TGTGCCAGTTCTTCCAGCGGGAGCTCGAGCGAGCAGTACTTC
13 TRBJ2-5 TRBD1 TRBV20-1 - CSAPGTAEETQYF TGCAGTGCCCCCGGGACAGCAGAAGAGACCCAGTACTTC
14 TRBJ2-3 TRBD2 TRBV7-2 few CASSGRLATDTQYF TGTGCCAGCAGCGGGAGACTAGCAACAGATACGCAGTATTTT
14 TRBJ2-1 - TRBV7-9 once CASSLSQRLNEQFF TGTGCCAGCAGCTTAAGCCAGCGGTTAAATGAGCAGTTCTTC
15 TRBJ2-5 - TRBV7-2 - CASSFTRGSYNEQYF TGTGCCAGCAGCTTTACGAGGGGTTCCTACAATGAGCAGTACTTC
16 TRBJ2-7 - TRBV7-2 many CASSLAGGTAYYEQYF TGTGCCAGCAGCTTAGCGGGGGGTACAGCCTACTACGAGCAGTACTTC
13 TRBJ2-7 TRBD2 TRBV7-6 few CASSPRLATEQYF TGTGCCAGCAGCCCGAGACTAGCGACTGAGCAGTACTTC
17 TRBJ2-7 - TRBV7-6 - CASSSAGLVLPEYEQYF TGTGCCAGCAGCTCAGCTGGACTTGTCCTCCCGGAATACGAGCAGTACTTC
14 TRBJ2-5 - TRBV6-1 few CASSEFERVETQYF TGTGCCAGCAGTGAATTTGAAAGGGTTGAGACCCAGTACTTC
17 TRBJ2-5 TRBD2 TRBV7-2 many CASSLSPGLGSSETQYF TGTGCCAGCAGCTTGTCCCCGGGACTAGGGAGTAGTGAGACCCAGTACTTC
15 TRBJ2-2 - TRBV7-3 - CASSPRAVSTGALYF TGTGCCAGCAGCCCCCGAGCGGTGAGCACCGGTGCGCTGTATTTT
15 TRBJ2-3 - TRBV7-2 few CASSMWGLYTDTQYF TGTGCCAGCAGCATGTGGGGACTTTACACAGATACGCAGTATTTT
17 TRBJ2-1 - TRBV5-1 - CASSSASLAVSYNEQFF TGCGCCAGCAGCTCCGCTTCCTTAGCGGTCTCCTACAATGAGCAGTTCTTC
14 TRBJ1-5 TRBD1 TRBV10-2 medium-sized CASSTGDSNQPQHF TGCGCCAGCAGTACAGGGGATAGCAATCAGCCCCAGCATTTT
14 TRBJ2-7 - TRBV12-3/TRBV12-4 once CASSLRLGLYEQYF TGTGCCAGCAGTTTACGTCTAGGGCTCTACGAGCAGTACTTC
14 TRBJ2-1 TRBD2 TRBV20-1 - CSARDGGGDNEQFF TGCAGTGCTAGAGATGGGGGAGGGGATAATGAGCAGTTCTTC
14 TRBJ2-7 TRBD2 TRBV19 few CASSPTAGNGEQYF TGTGCCAGTAGTCCCACAGCGGGAAACGGCGAGCAGTACTTC
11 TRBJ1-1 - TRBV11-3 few CASSSTRAAFF TGTGCCAGCAGCTCGACCCGGGCGGCTTTCTTT
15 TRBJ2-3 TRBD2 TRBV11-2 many CASSLWGTSADTQYF TGTGCCAGCAGCTTATGGGGGACTAGTGCAGATACGCAGTATTTT